The source of this T cell receptor beta chain is a study of OX40 agonist ivuxolimab in advanced cancers. Regarding the study in general: Ivuxolimab, which targeted the costimulatory receptor OX40 (CD134), was an agonistic, fully human IgG2 monoclonal antibody. Intravenous ivuxolimab was administered to patients every 2 weeks at six dose levels: 0.01, 0.1, 0.3, 1.5, 3 and 10 mg/kg. Of the 50 to 55 patients in dose escalation, 19 had hepatocellular carcinoma, some 15 had melanoma, 9 had renal cell carcinoma and 9 had head and neck cancer. In the dose-escalation cohort, 82.7% of patients were male, and the mean age was around 60 years, with a range of roughly 20 to 80. Prior anti-PD-1, anti-PD-L1 or anti-CTLA-4 therapy was permitted, and 30% to 45% of dose-escalation patients had received checkpoint inhibitors. Partial responses occurred in three dose-escalation patients, of whom one had hepatocellular carcinoma and two had cutaneous melanoma. Peripheral TCRbeta sequencing aimed to test whether ivuxolimab altered TCR sequence diversity and caused clonal T-cell expansion. The paper covers the monotherapy dose-escalation part of the phase I ivuxolimab trial, which included N of about 56 patients.

Patients with autoimmune disease history or receiving systemic immunosuppression were excluded from the trial. Peripheral blood for TCR sequencing was collected from all dose cohorts at baseline, on cycle 4 day 1, and on cycle 7 day 1. The samples were drawn from a first-in-human, open-label, multicenter phase I dose-escalation trial of ivuxolimab. Adults with locally advanced or metastatic head and neck squamous cell, hepatocellular, melanoma or renal cell carcinoma were enrolled in the trial. Before TCR sequencing, CD4+ T cells and CD8+ T cells from peripheral blood were sorted into separate populations. Study-level results and caveats: Clonal expansion of both CD4+ and CD8+ blood T cells was observed from baseline to week 6 at doses 0.1 to 3.0 mg/kg. Low levels of normalized T-cell clonal expansion were also seen in some patients who did not respond. On average, CD8+ T cells showed more expanded clones than CD4+ T cells after ivuxolimab. In the 0.1-3.0 mg/kg groups, partial responders had among the lowest normalized peripheral clonal expansion, particularly in CD8+ T cells. Antigen specificity was not determined for the clonally expanded peripheral T cells.

The CDR3 spans 15 residues, from the cysteine through the phenylalanine. Only the CDR3 region is kept as DNA, spanning 45 bases read in frame from base 1. CDR1 and CDR2, looked up from the germline V gene (reference sequence), are SEHNR and FQNEAQ. Unmatched junction bases come to 3, with V trimmed by 1 base and J by 3 bases. As to this clone: No antigen is known for it. Per-base quality was not reported, and no clone a single base away is much larger than it.

Genomic DNA was extracted from sorted cells for sequencing of the TCRbeta CDR3 region. The immunoSEQ Assay was used to sequence the TCRbeta CDR3 regions. The table was pulled from immuneACCESS by TCRdb, which kept in-frame rearrangements only. Such tables lose some clones; where checked, under half of the loss comes from unresolved V genes, and the rest has no known cause. Here the sample has approximately 96,000 clones; about nine tenths occur a single time. The ten largest account for around 1.6% of the sample. This TCR derives from an adult with an advanced solid tumor such as melanoma, head and neck, liver or kidney cancer. Here the chain combines TRBV7-9 and TRBJ2-7, with 10 bases aligning to TRBD2. The sequenced sample was CD4+ or CD8+ T cells sorted from blood, obtained in a trial of the OX40 agonist ivuxolimab. The CDR3 here reads CASSLDASGGYEQYF. The DNA sequence follows: TGTGCCAGCAGCTTAGACGCTAGCGGGGGCTACGAGCAGTACTTC.